This T cell receptor beta chain was observed in a study of blood T cell repertoires in COVID-19. The V gene's germline CDR1 is MNHEY and CDR2 SVGAGI. The CDR3 runs to 13 residues. J gave up 13 bases and V 4 bases, and 5 bases lay outside the gene matches. Per the original methods: Reference gene primers were amplified, and this amplification served to estimate nucleated cell counts. Here immunoSEQ multiplex PCR was the method, and the copy in TCRdb shows in-frame clones only, minus some. V and J calls and clone size are copied from that table; D and trimming were computed from the DNA. Counted here are about 70,000 clones, 89% occurring once; the ten biggest clones make up about 8.9%.

The source is a man aged 45-65 years with active COVID-19. Sequenced: peripheral blood. V usage is TRBV6-5 and J usage is TRBJ1-6; 9 bases are a match to TRBD1. The CDR3 protein is CASSSDRGLPLHF. In DNA, the CDR3 is TGTGCCAGCAGTTCCGACAGGGGGTTGCCCCTCCACTTT.